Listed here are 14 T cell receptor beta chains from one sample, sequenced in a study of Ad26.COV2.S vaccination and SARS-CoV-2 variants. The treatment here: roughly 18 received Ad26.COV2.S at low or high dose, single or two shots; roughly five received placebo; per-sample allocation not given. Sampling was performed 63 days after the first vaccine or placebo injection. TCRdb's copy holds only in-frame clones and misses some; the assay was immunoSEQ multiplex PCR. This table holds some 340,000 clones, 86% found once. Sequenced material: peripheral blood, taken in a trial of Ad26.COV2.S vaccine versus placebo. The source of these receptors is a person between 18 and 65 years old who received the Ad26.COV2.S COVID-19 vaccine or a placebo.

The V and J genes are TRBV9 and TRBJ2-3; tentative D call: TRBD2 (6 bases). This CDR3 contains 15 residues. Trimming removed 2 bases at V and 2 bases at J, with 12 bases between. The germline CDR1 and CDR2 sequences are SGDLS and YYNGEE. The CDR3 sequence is CASSVSGGLTDTQYF. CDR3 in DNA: TGTGCCAGCAGCGTTTCCGGGGGACTCACAGATACGCAGTATTTT.

The CDR3, as DNA: TGTGCCAGCAGCTCAACAGGGCTCTCTGAAGCTTTCTTT. The encoded protein is CASSSTGLSEAFF. This rearrangement joins TRBV7-2 to TRBJ1-1, with D maybe TRBD1 (6 bases). Germline V gene data show CDR1 as SGHTA and CDR2 as FQGNSA. CDR3 length: 13 amino acids. V was shortened by 4 bases and J by 6 bases, with 12 bases between the two germline ends. Full variable domain (missing parts from reference TRBV7-2 and TRBJ1-1): GAGVSQSPSNKVTEKGKDVELRCDPISGHTALYWYRQSLGQGLEFLIYFQGNSAPDKSGLPSDRFSAERTGGSVSTLTIQRTQQEDSAVYLCASSSTGLSEAFFGQGTRLTVV.

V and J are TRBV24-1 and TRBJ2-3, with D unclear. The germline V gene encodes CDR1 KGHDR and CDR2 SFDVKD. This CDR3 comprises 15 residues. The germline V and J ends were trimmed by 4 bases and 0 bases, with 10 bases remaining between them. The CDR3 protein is CATSDSSVSTDTQYF. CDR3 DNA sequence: TGTGCCACCAGTGACTCCTCGGTCAGCACAGATACGCAGTATTTT.

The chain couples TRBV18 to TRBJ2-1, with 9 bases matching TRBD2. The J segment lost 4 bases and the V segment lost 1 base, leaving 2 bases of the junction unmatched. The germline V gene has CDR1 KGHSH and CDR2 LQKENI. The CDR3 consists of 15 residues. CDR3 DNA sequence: TGTGCCAGCTCACCACGACTAGCGGAATACAATGAGCAGTTCTTC. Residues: CASSPRLAEYNEQFF.

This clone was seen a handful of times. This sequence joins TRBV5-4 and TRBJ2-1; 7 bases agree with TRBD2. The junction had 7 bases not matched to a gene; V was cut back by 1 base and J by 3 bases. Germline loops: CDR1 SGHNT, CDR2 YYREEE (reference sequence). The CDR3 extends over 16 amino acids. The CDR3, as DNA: TGTGCCAGCAGCTTGAAGGTGGGGGGGTACTACAATGAGCAGTTCTTC. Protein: CASSLKVGGYYNEQFF.

The CDR3 coding sequence is TGTGCCAGTAGTATAGGCGTCAGGAATGACAAGCAGTTCTTC. Translated: CASSIGVRNDKQFF. The gene calls are TRBV19 and TRBJ2-1; D is unresolved. CDR1 LNHDA and CDR2 SQIVND come from the germline V gene (reference sequence). V was pared by 1 base and J by 11 bases, with 15 bases between. The CDR3 length is 14 residues.

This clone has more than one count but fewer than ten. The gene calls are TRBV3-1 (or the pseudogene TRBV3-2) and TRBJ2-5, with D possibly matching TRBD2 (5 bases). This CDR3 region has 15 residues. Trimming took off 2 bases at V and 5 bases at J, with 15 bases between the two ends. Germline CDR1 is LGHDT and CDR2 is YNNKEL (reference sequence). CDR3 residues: CASSQPRRRKETQYF. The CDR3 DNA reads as TGTGCCAGCAGCCAACCGAGGCGGAGGAAGGAGACCCAGTACTTC.

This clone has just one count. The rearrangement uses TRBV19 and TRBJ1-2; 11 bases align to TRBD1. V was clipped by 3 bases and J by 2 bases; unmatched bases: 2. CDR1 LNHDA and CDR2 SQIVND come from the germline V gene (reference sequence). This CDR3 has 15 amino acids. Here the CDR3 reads CASSMGTGGNYGYTF. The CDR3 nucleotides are TGTGCCAGTAGTATGGGGACAGGGGGAAACTATGGCTACACCTTC.

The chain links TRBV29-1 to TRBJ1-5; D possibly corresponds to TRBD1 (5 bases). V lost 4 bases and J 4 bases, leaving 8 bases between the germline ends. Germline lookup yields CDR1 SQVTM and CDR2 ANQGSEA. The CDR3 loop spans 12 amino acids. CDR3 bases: TGCAGCGTTGCGGGGGAGAATCAGCCCCAGCATTTT. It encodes CSVAGENQPQHF.

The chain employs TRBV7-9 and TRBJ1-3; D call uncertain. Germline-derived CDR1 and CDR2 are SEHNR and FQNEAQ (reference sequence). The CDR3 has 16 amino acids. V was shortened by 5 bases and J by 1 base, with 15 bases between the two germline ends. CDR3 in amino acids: CASSPRRTESGNTIYF. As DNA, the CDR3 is TGTGCCAGCAGCCCTAGACGGACGGAATCTGGAAACACCATATATTTT.

The CDR3 spells CASSLVFNEKLFF. The CDR3 nucleotides are TGTGCCAGCAGTTTGGTATTTAATGAAAAACTGTTTTTT. The V gene is TRBV27, the J gene TRBJ1-4; no firm D call. The CDR3 contains 13 residues. Trimming left V 3 bases short and J 4 bases short, with 6 bases between. Germline CDR1 reads MNHEY; CDR2 reads SMNVEV (reference sequence).

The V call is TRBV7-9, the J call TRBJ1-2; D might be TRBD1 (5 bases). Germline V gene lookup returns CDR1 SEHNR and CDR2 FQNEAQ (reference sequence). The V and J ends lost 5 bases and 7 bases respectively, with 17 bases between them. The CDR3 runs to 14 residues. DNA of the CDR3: TGTGCCAGCAGCCCTCTCCAGGGAACCGGTGGCTACACCTTC. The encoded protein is CASSPLQGTGGYTF.

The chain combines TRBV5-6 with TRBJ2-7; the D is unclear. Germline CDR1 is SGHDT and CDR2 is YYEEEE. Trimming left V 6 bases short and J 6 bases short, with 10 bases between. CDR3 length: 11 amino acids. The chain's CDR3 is CASKRNREQYF. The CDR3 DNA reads TGTGCCAGCAAGAGGAACCGCGAGCAGTACTTC.

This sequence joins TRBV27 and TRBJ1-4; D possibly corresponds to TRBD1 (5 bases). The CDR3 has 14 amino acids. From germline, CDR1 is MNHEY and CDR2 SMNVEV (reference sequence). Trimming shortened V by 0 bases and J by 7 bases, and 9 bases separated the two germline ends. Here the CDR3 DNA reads TGTGCCAGCAGTTTATCTGAGAGGGGTGAAAAACTGTTTTTT. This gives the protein CASSLSERGEKLFF.